This TCR beta chain emerged from a study of blood T cell repertoires in COVID-19. Data came from immunoSEQ multiplex PCR; TCRdb stores just in-frame clones and leaves some out. The data show fewer than 650,000 clones, less than 90% seen once. Germline loops: CDR1 SGDLS, CDR2 YYNGEE. V was trimmed by 1 base and J by 2 bases, leaving 8 bases between them. CDR3 length: 14 amino acids. The material sequenced was peripheral blood. The receptor's source is a woman between 50 and 59 years old with COVID-19, enrolled during active disease. The V call is TRBV9, the J call TRBJ2-3; D gene uncertain. As DNA, the CDR3 is TGTGCCAGCAGCGTATCGCAGGCCACAGATACGCAGTATTTT. Protein: CASSVSQATDTQYF.